Listed here are 11 T cell receptor beta chains from one sample, sequenced in a study of CD8+ T cells in alopecia areata. As the sequencing template, cDNA was produced by extracting RNA and reverse transcribing it. Repertoires were generated with immunoSEQ multiplex PCR, while TCRdb's copy carries only in-frame clones and drops some. The sample includes 100,000 to 150,000 clones, 45% to 60% of them seen just once. The sequencing used CD4+ T cells sorted from blood, collected at week 0. These receptors originate from a human donor with alopecia areata.

V gene TRBV5-4 combines with J gene TRBJ2-7, with D perhaps TRBD1 (5 bases). The CDR3 runs 17 residues. The V end was cut by 0 bases, the J end by 4 bases, with 20 bases between. Per germline, CDR1 SGHNT and CDR2 YYREEE (reference sequence). The CDR3 here is CASSLGAGQPALYEQYF. The DNA for the CDR3 is TGTGCCAGCAGCTTGGGCGCTGGACAACCGGCGTTATACGAGCAGTACTTC.

This clone occurred once. The chain couples TRBV30 to TRBJ1-4; D unclear. The ends were cut back, 5 bases at V and 0 bases at J, with 16 bases in the middle. CDR1 is GTSNPN, CDR2 SVGIG, per germline (reference sequence). The CDR3 contains 16 residues. The DNA of the CDR3 is TGTGCCTGGGCCGCCGGCACAGCAGCAACTAATGAAAAACTGTTTTTT. It translates to CAWAAGTAATNEKLFF.

This chain uses TRBV6-6 with TRBJ2-7; a weak D match, TRBD2 (5 bases). The V end lost 0 bases, the J end lost 7 bases, and 7 bases lay between the germline ends. CDR3 size: 12 residues. In germline, CDR1 is MNHNY, CDR2 SVGAGI (reference sequence). The CDR3 loop is CASSYSPGEQYF. Here the CDR3 DNA reads TGTGCCAGCAGTTACTCTCCGGGGGAGCAGTACTTC.

This sequence joins TRBV29-1 and TRBJ2-7, with 7 bases lining up with TRBD1. J lost 4 bases, V lost 3 bases, and 3 bases had no gene match. The CDR3 totals 12 residues. Germline CDR1 is SQVTM and CDR2 is ANQGSEA. DNA for the CDR3: TGCAGCGTTGAGAAGGGACAGTACGAGCAGTACTTC. Encoded protein: CSVEKGQYEQYF.

The chain's CDR3 is CATSRDQIQETQYF. CDR3 DNA: TGTGCCACCTCTCGGGACCAGATACAAGAGACCCAGTACTTC. The gene calls are TRBV15 and TRBJ2-5; tentatively, D is TRBD1 or TRBD2 (5 bases each). The CDR3 has 14 amino acids. Trimming shortened V by 8 bases and J by 2 bases, and 15 bases separated the two germline ends. Germline CDR1 is LNHNV and CDR2 is YYDKDF (reference sequence).

The count of this clone is one. The genes are TRBV25-1 and TRBJ1-2, with TRBD1 matching 7 bases. Germline CDR1 MGHDK, CDR2 SYGVNS. This CDR3 comprises 12 residues. Trimming took 5 bases from V and 4 from J; bases not matched to a gene: 1. Here the CDR3 DNA reads TGTGCCAGCAGTCCAGGGGGCTATGGCTACACCTTC. Translated, it gives CASSPGGYGYTF.

The chain uses TRBV19 and TRBJ2-6, with TRBD1 identical over 7 bases. Unmatched junction bases numbered 10, after V lost 7 bases and J lost 4 bases. The CDR3 is made up of 16 amino acids. Per germline, CDR1 LNHDA and CDR2 SQIVND (reference sequence). This CDR3 is CASNLLDRRGANVLTF. The CDR3 DNA follows: TGTGCCAGTAACCTCTTGGACAGGAGAGGGGCCAACGTCCTGACTTTC. The whole variable domain, filled in from reference TRBV19 and TRBJ2-6, reads DGGITQSPKYLFRKEGQNVTLSCEQNLNHDAMYWYRQDPGQGLRLIYYSQIVNDFQKGDIAEGYSVSREKKESFPLTVTSAQKNPTAFYLCASNLLDRRGANVLTFGAGSRLTVL.

The chain employs TRBV4-3 and TRBJ2-1; the D is unclear. V lost 0 bases to trimming and J lost 13 bases, with 16 bases between them. The V gene's germline CDR1 is LGHNA and CDR2 YSLEER. This CDR3 comprises 14 residues. The CDR3 sequence is CASSQDGVGPFQFF. CDR3 DNA: TGCGCCAGCAGCCAAGATGGGGTTGGACCGTTTCAGTTCTTC.

This clone was found a few times. The V and J genes are TRBV6-5 and TRBJ1-4; D is unclear. Germline V lookup: CDR1 MNHEY, CDR2 SVGAGI. Trimming took 6 bases from V and 0 from J, leaving 5 bases between them. The length of the CDR3 is 13 residues. The chain's CDR3 is CASRISTNEKLFF. DNA for the CDR3: TGTGCCAGCAGGATTTCAACTAATGAAAAACTGTTTTTT.

The chain joins TRBV12-5 to TRBJ2-2; 8 bases fit TRBD1. Trimming cost V 0 bases and J 16 bases; bases outside gene matches: 7. CDR1 and CDR2 (germline): LGHNT, FRNRAP. This CDR3 has 13 amino acids. The CDR3 DNA reads TGTGCTAGTGGTTTGGTATTGAGGACAGGGAGGTTTTTT. It codes for CASGLVLRTGRFF. The complete variable domain, with remaining parts taken from reference TRBV12-5 and TRBJ2-2, reads DARVTQTPRHKVTEMGQEVTMRCQPILGHNTVFWYRQTMMQGLELLAYFRNRAPLDDSGMPKDRFSAEMPDATLATLKIQPSEPRDSAVYFCASGLVLRTGRFFGEGSRLTVL.

This clone was seen only a few times. The V call is TRBV23-1, the J call TRBJ2-7; D call uncertain. TRBV23-1 is noted as an ORF with a role that remains uncertain. Trimming shortened V by 11 bases and J by 3 bases, and 5 bases separated the two germline ends. The CDR3 spans 9 residues. The CDR3 here is CAGGYEQYF. CDR3 sequence (DNA): TGCGCCGGCGGCTACGAGCAGTACTTC.